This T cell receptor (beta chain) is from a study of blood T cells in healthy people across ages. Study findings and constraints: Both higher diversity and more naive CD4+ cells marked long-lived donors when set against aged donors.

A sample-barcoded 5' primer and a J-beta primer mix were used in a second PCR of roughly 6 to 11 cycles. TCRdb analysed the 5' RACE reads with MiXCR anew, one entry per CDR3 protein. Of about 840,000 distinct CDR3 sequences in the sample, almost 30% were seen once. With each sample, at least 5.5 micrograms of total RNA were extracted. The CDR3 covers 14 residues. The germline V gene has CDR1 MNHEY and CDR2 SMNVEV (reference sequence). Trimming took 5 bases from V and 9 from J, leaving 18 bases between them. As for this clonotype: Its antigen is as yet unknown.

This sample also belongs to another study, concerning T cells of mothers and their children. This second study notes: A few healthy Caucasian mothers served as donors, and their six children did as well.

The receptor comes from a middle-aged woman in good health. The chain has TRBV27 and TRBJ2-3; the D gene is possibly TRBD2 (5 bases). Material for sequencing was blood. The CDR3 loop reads CASSIPGLAATQYF. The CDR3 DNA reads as TGTGCCAGCAGTATCCCCGGACTGGCAGCCACGCAGTATTTT.